The present entry profiles one TCR beta chain with its context. Its target is not known. This specimen comes from a study of T cells after posttransplantation cyclophosphamide. J lost 4 bases, V lost 5 bases, and 4 bases had no gene match. From germline, CDR1 is MNHNS and CDR2 SASEGT. There are 14 residues in the CDR3. Study-wide results and limits: Recipient CMV seropositivity and CMV reactivation strongly tracked TRB clonality. Skin or GI-infiltrating T cells shared few TRB sequences with blood. Later blood repertoires were often dominated by clones from the donor CD8+ memory compartment.

Method: immunoSEQ multiplex PCR; TCRdb's copy keeps in-frame clones and lacks some. The repertoire holds some 53,000 clones, with about 86% as singletons. The J gene is TRBJ1-3, the V gene TRBV6-1; 8 nucleotides match TRBD1. The sample comprised PBMCs. This clonotype was obtained from a young man with a blood cancer, CMV-positive, and with a related stem cell donor. CDR3: CASSSNRGGNTIYF. For the CDR3, the DNA is TGTGCCAGCAGTTCCAACAGGGGGGGAAACACCATATATTTT.